This entry features one T cell receptor beta chain sequence. This record belongs to a study of T cells expressing NK-cell markers. Libraries used 5'RACE template switching adding universal primer site and UMIs. After re-calling the 5' RACE reads, TCRdb lists one entry per CDR3 protein, DNA absent. The listing contains 300,000 to 450,000 distinct CDR3 sequences. The CDR3 is made up of 19 amino acids. Germline CDR1 and CDR2: MNHEY and SVGEGT. The sample consisted of blood T cells: a sorted CD56 or NKG2C T cell subset, CD4+ or CD8+ T cells, or bulk PBMC T cells (not recorded which). V usage is TRBV6-2 or TRBV6-3 and J usage is TRBJ2-3; lacking DNA, the TRBD2 call made by TCRdb goes unchecked. The TCR originated in a man aged 18-70 years in good health. CDR3 sequence reads: CASSYPLTSGGAQLDTQYF.